The 27 T cell receptor beta chains reported below all come from one sample, sequenced in a study of shared clonotypes between healthy human individuals (dated by TCRdb to the early 2020s). The library was prepared using the immunoSEQ multiplex PCR assay. The source is immuneACCESS, and TCRdb retained only in-frame sequences with V and J called. Part of the clones is not carried over; for the studies checked, unresolved V genes explain less than half of this, and the remainder is unexplained. This sample gives under 1,100,000 clones in total; under 80% of them show up just once. 1.2% to 1.5% of the sample belongs to the ten largest clones. Sample: memory CD4+ T cells sorted from blood. The cell subset or site label, read with the paper, signifies: CD45RA-negative fraction. The receptors here all came from a man in his late teens or twenties in good health.

This clone was detected only a few times. This rearrangement joins TRBV7-2 to TRBJ2-1; unclear D gene. The CDR3 spans 13 residues. V lost 2 bases, J lost 8 bases, and 10 bases lay in between. CDR1 is SGHTA, CDR2 FQGNSA, per germline. CDR3 loop: CASSLNRVHEQFF. CDR3 in DNA: TGTGCCAGCAGCTTAAATAGGGTGCATGAGCAGTTCTTC.

As regards this clone: Just one base apart from a much larger clone, this may be a read error. Other DNA sequences of this sample code for an identical CDR3. The chain joins TRBV27 to TRBJ1-5; D is undetermined. Trimming removed 2 bases at V and 1 base at J, with 3 bases between. Germline V lookup: CDR1 MNHEY, CDR2 SMNVEV (reference sequence). The CDR3 runs to 13 residues. CDR3 region: CASSLDSNQPQHF. The CDR3 region has the DNA TGTGCCAGCAGTTTAGACAGCAATCAGCCCCAGCATTTT.

In its sample, this clone was seen a few times. V is TRBV11-2 and J is TRBJ2-1; D is perhaps TRBD1 or TRBD2 (5 bases each). Trimming took off 5 bases at V and 10 bases at J, with 18 bases between the two ends. Germline CDR1 and CDR2: SGHAT and FQNNGV. This CDR3 is built from 14 residues. The CDR3 sequence is CASSPRGLLPEQFF. The CDR3 DNA sequence: TGTGCCAGCAGCCCGAGGGGCCTCCTCCCGGAGCAGTTCTTC.

The genes are TRBV28 and TRBJ1-5, with unresolved D. Trimming took off 3 bases at V and 0 bases at J, with 9 bases between the two ends. Per germline, CDR1 MDHEN and CDR2 SYDVKM. The CDR3 is made up of 15 amino acids. CDR3 DNA: TGTGCCAGCAGTTTCGGACGGGATAGCAATCAGCCCCAGCATTTT. This encodes CASSFGRDSNQPQHF.

The chain couples TRBV28 to TRBJ1-1, with D maybe TRBD1 (5 bases). The germline V and J ends were trimmed by 5 bases and 0 bases, with 22 bases remaining between them. CDR1 and CDR2 (germline): MDHEN, SYDVKM. CDR3 length equals 18 residues. CDR3 DNA: TGTGCCAGCAGTAGGGACTTAAGACAGTGGGACCTGAACACTGAAGCTTTCTTT. Its translation is CASSRDLRQWDLNTEAFF.

The chain is built from TRBV6-4 and TRBJ1-2, with TRBD1 identical over 8 bases. CDR3 length equals 13 residues. CDR1 MRHNA and CDR2 SNTAGT come from the germline V gene. The junction had 5 bases not matched to a gene; V was cut back by 4 bases and J by 7 bases. CDR3 sequence reads: CASSGQGAGGYTF. DNA for the CDR3: TGTGCCAGCAGTGGGCAGGGGGCGGGTGGCTACACCTTC.

The gene calls are TRBV6-1 and TRBJ2-2; no definite D call. From germline, CDR1 is MNHNS and CDR2 SASEGT. This CDR3 region has 13 residues. Trimming cost V 7 bases and J 0 bases, with 6 bases left between them. The CDR3: CASTRSNTGELFF. In DNA form, the CDR3 reads TGTGCCAGCACCAGATCGAACACCGGGGAGCTGTTTTTT.

The chain recombines TRBV10-2 with TRBJ1-1; unclear D gene. The CDR3 has 13 amino acids. Trimming left V 1 base short and J 0 bases short, with 3 bases between. In germline, CDR1 is WSHSY, CDR2 SAAADI. CDR3 sequence (DNA): TGCGCCAGCAGTGAGTTGTTGAACACTGAAGCTTTCTTT. Its protein product is CASSELLNTEAFF.

This clone was picked up one time. The chain combines TRBV5-1 with TRBJ1-2, with D uncertain. Trimming cost V 0 bases and J 4 bases, with 7 bases left between them. CDR1 is SGHRS and CDR2 is YFSETQ in the germline V gene. The CDR3 covers 13 residues. CDR3 loop: CASSLGQIYGYTF. The CDR3 DNA is TGCGCCAGCAGCTTGGGGCAGATCTATGGCTACACCTTC.

The rearrangement uses TRBV27 and TRBJ1-6, with D unresolved. This CDR3 spans 13 amino acids. The germline gives CDR1 MNHEY, CDR2 SMNVEV (reference sequence). With 6 bases removed from V and 5 bases from J, the gap between germline ends came to 8 bases. CDR3 bases: TGTGCCAGCAGCACTCTTAATAATTCACCCCTCCACTTT. Its protein product is CASSTLNNSPLHF.

The chain links TRBV5-6 to TRBJ1-1; D remains unclear. This CDR3 has 16 amino acids. CDR1 is SGHDT and CDR2 is YYEEEE in the germline V gene. V shed 4 bases and J shed 1 base, with 17 bases lying between them. The CDR3 spells CASSPGTRVRNTEAFF. DNA of the CDR3: TGTGCCAGCAGCCCGGGTACAAGGGTGAGGAACACTGAAGCTTTCTTT. Supplemented by reference TRBV5-6 and TRBJ1-1, the full variable domain reads DAGVTQSPTHLIKTRGQQVTLRCSPKSGHDTVSWYQQALGQGPQFIFQYYEEEERQRGNFPDRFSGHQFPNYSSELNVNALLLGDSALYLCASSPGTRVRNTEAFFGQGTRLTVV.

The rearrangement joins TRBV6-6 to TRBJ2-3, with D maybe TRBD2 (5 bases). The CDR3 consists of 15 residues. Germline V gives CDR1 MNHNY, CDR2 SVGAGI (reference sequence). V was clipped by 8 bases and J by 4 bases, with 19 bases between them. CDR3 nucleotide sequence: TGTGCCAGCGTCCGGCCAGGCGGAGGAGCAGATACGCAGTATTTT. Translating it yields CASVRPGGGADTQYF.

V gene TRBV7-3 combines with J gene TRBJ2-1, with D maybe TRBD1 (6 bases). The CDR3 is 14 amino acids. Germline CDR1 reads SGHTA; CDR2 reads FQGTGA. V lost 3 bases and J 8 bases, leaving 14 bases between the germline ends. The CDR3 spells CASSFHRVEHEQFF. Here the CDR3 DNA reads TGTGCCAGCAGCTTTCACAGGGTTGAGCATGAGCAGTTCTTC.

The V call is TRBV6-5, the J call TRBJ1-2; TRBD1 aligns across 7 bases. V was pared by 11 bases and J by 8 bases, with 14 bases of the junction left unmatched. The V gene's germline CDR1 is MNHEY and CDR2 SVGAGI. The CDR3 runs 13 residues. In DNA form, the CDR3 reads TGTGCCTTATCAACAGGGGAGGGGAGAGGCTACACCTTC. It yields the protein CALSTGEGRGYTF.

This clone was recorded many times. This rearrangement joins TRBV5-1 to TRBJ1-1; 7 bases map to TRBD1. CDR3 length: 15 residues. With 0 bases clipped from V and 5 bases from J, the junction kept 7 bases outside the gene matches. CDR1 and CDR2 from the germline V gene are SGHRS and YFSETQ. This chain's CDR3 is CASSLVGGLGTEAFF. The CDR3 bases are TGCGCCAGCAGCTTGGTAGGGGGCTTGGGAACTGAAGCTTTCTTT.

V is TRBV27 and J is TRBJ2-7; no definite D call. Germline V gene sequence: CDR1 MNHEY, CDR2 SMNVEV (reference sequence). CDR3 length: 14 amino acids. With 5 bases removed from V and 0 bases from J, the gap between germline ends came to 11 bases. The CDR3 bases are TGTGCCAGCAGTCCCCTCACCAGCTCCTACGAGCAGTACTTC. Amino acid sequence: CASSPLTSSYEQYF.

V usage is TRBV6-1 and J usage is TRBJ2-7; either TRBD1 or TRBD2 may fit D (5 bases each). Trimming took off 4 bases at V and 2 bases at J, with 9 bases between the two ends. This CDR3 is built from 13 residues. Germline lookup yields CDR1 MNHNS and CDR2 SASEGT. The CDR3 is CASSGGKTYEQYF. The DNA for the CDR3 is TGTGCCAGCAGTGGGGGGAAGACCTACGAGCAGTACTTC.

Of note for this clone: The identical CDR3 is also encoded by other nucleotide sequences in the sample. V usage is TRBV5-1 and J usage is TRBJ2-7, with a possible D match to TRBD2 (6 bases). The V end lost 0 bases, the J end lost 3 bases, and 10 bases lay between the germline ends. From germline, CDR1 is SGHRS and CDR2 YFSETQ. The CDR3 is 14 amino acids. The CDR3 DNA is TGCGCCAGCAGCTTGGATGGTAGCGGCTACGAGCAGTACTTC. This encodes CASSLDGSGYEQYF.

J is TRBJ1-4 and V is TRBV28; the D gene is possibly TRBD1 (5 bases). V was shortened by 11 bases and J by 0 bases, with 10 bases between the two germline ends. CDR1 and CDR2 from the germline V gene are MDHEN and SYDVKM. CDR3 length equals 13 residues. In DNA, the CDR3 is TGTGCCGCGACAGACGCAACTAATGAAAAACTGTTTTTT. Protein sequence: CAATDATNEKLFF.

This clone was found a few times. The chain is built from TRBV7-9 and TRBJ1-1; D is possibly TRBD1 (5 bases). Trimming took off 8 bases at V and 0 bases at J, with 13 bases between the two ends. The CDR3 is 14 residues long. CDR1 SEHNR and CDR2 FQNEAQ come from the germline V gene (reference sequence). The chain's CDR3 is CASRQGLMNTEAFF. CDR3 bases: TGTGCCAGCCGCCAGGGATTAATGAACACTGAAGCTTTCTTT.

Remarks on this clone: This specimen includes other DNA sequences encoding the same CDR3. The chain recombines TRBV19 with TRBJ1-4; the D gene is possibly TRBD1 (5 bases). The CDR3 is made up of 14 amino acids. V lost 3 bases and J 8 bases, leaving 13 bases between the germline ends. CDR1 and CDR2 from the germline V gene are LNHDA and SQIVND (reference sequence). In nucleotides, the CDR3 is TGTGCCAGTAGTATTGAGGGGTCGCGCGAAAAACTGTTTTTT. Protein: CASSIEGSREKLFF.

This clone was picked up one time. This rearrangement joins TRBV6-1 to TRBJ1-4; D remains unclear. Germline V gene lookup returns CDR1 MNHNS and CDR2 SASEGT. Trimming pared 9 bases from V and 6 bases from J, leaving 5 bases between. The CDR3 runs 10 residues. CDR3 residues: CASLDEKLFF. CDR3 bases: TGTGCCAGTCTCGATGAAAAACTGTTTTTT.

CDR3 sequence (DNA): TGTGCCAGCAGCGCTATTAGGACAGATACGCAGTATTTT. Translation gives CASSAIRTDTQYF. The rearrangement joins TRBV2 to TRBJ2-3, with no clear D. The CDR3 has 13 amino acids. V lost 6 bases and J 3 bases, leaving 10 bases between the germline ends. Germline V gene data show CDR1 as SNHLY and CDR2 as FYNNEI.

The chain employs TRBV10-3 and TRBJ1-1, with TRBD1 matching 11 bases. Germline V gene data show CDR1 as ENHRY and CDR2 as SYGVKD. This CDR3 contains 14 residues. Trimming at V came to 10 bases and at J to 7 bases, leaving 11 bases not matched to a gene. CDR3 region: CATGQGAQKVEAFF. CDR3 sequence (DNA): TGTGCCACCGGACAGGGGGCGCAGAAGGTTGAAGCTTTCTTT.

V and J are TRBV2 and TRBJ1-3; TRBD1 agrees at 7 bases. This CDR3 region has 14 residues. V gave up 8 bases and J gave up 5 bases; unmatched junction bases: 9. Germline assignment: CDR1 SNHLY and CDR2 FYNNEI. In DNA form, the CDR3 reads TGTGCCAGCTCCCCGGGACAGCTGAGAAACACCATATATTTT. It codes for CASSPGQLRNTIYF. Supplemented by reference TRBV2 and TRBJ1-3, the full variable domain reads EPEVTQTPSHQVTQMGQEVILRCVPISNHLYFYWYRQILGQKVEFLVSFYNNEISEKSEIFDDQFSVERPDGSNFTLKIRSTKLEDSAMYFCASSPGQLRNTIYFGEGSWLTVV.

V is TRBV28 and J is TRBJ1-4; 9 bases line up with TRBD1. The CDR3 has 15 residues. In germline, CDR1 is MDHEN, CDR2 SYDVKM. V shed 6 bases and J 8 bases; nucleotides not matched to a gene: 10. Written as DNA, the CDR3 is TGTGCCAGCAGACTCCGGGACAGGGACCTCGAAAAACTGTTTTTT. This sequence encodes CASRLRDRDLEKLFF.

This clone appeared a few times. This rearrangement joins TRBV6-1 to TRBJ1-1; TRBD1 matches at 9 bases. The germline CDR1 and CDR2 sequences are MNHNS and SASEGT. The CDR3 is 18 residues long. The trim removed 1 base at V and 4 bases at J, leaving 13 bases unmatched. In DNA, the CDR3 is TGTGCCAGCAGTGAAGTTAACAGGGGGCGTAATAAGGGCACTGAAGCTTTCTTT. Translating it yields CASSEVNRGRNKGTEAFF.